This T cell receptor beta chain was sequenced in a study of OX40 agonist ivuxolimab in advanced cancers. Study-level findings and limits: The authors did not determine the antigen specificity of the expanded peripheral T cells. More expanded clones were seen, on average, in CD8+ T cells than in CD4+.

Some clones are missing from TCRdb's copy, which holds only in-frame ones; the method was immunoSEQ multiplex PCR. Of 45,000 or so clones in the sample, 70% to 90% are singletons; the top ten hold around 11%. Trimming removed 5 bases at V and 15 bases at J, with 14 bases between. The germline CDR1 and CDR2 sequences are MNHEY and SMNVEV (reference sequence). This CDR3 comprises 11 residues. This clone is a singleton in its sample. No antigen is known for it. Sampling times: baseline, cycle 4 day 1, cycle 7 day 1. The chain employs TRBV27 and TRBJ2-1, with D uncertain. The sequence derives from an adult with an advanced solid tumor such as melanoma, head and neck, liver or kidney cancer. The source was CD4+ or CD8+ T cells sorted from blood, collected in a trial of the OX40 agonist ivuxolimab. CDR3: CASSLGNKVFF. DNA for the CDR3: TGTGCCAGCAGTCTTGGGAATAAGGTGTTCTTC.